What follows describes a single T cell receptor beta chain. Its antigen is not identified. The V gene lost 4 bases and the J gene lost 1 base, with 10 bases spanning the gap. CDR1 and CDR2 (germline): MNHEY, SMNVEV (reference sequence). The CDR3 runs 14 residues. The sample belongs to a study of T cell repertoires in cytomegalovirus infection. MiXCR, applied by TCRdb to the reads, yields one record per CDR3 protein. The table includes around 100,000 distinct CDR3 sequences, roughly 39% detected once. The sequencing here drew on CD8+ T cells from cultured PBMCs, taken from culture after CMV antigen stimulation. The chain has TRBV27 and TRBJ1-1, with unresolved D. This sequence was found in a human donor in good health (CMV status not recorded). Some clones in this sample may be carry-over from other donors' samples. CDR3 nucleotides: TGTGCCAGCAGTTGGGGATTTGGGAACACTGAAGCTTTCTTT. It specifies CASSWGFGNTEAFF.